One sample yielded the 20 T cell receptor beta chains listed below, sequenced in a study of CD8 T cells in Susac syndrome. RNA, at roughly 0.45 to 1 ug, was reverse transcribed with random hexamers. TCRdb reprocessed the immunoSEQ multiplex PCR reads with MiXCR, giving one entry per CDR3 protein. The sample yields under 200,000 distinct CDR3 sequences, roughly 95% seen once. Sequences were obtained from CD4+ T cells from PBMCs. These receptors came from a human donor in good health.

This chain joins TRBV5-4 and TRBJ2-4; the match to TRBD2 covers 11 bases. Germline-derived CDR1 and CDR2 are SGHNT and YYREEE (reference sequence). Losses at the gene ends were 0 bases for V and 8 bases for J; bases not matched to a gene: 4. The CDR3 covers 15 residues. CDR3 amino acids: CASSLALAGGHIQYF. CDR3 nucleotide sequence: TGTGCCAGCAGCTTGGCTCTAGCGGGAGGACACATTCAGTACTTC.

V gene TRBV9 combines with J gene TRBJ2-1; D remains unclear. The length of the CDR3 is 15 residues. Germline CDR1 reads SGDLS; CDR2 reads YYNGEE. The V gene lost 2 bases and the J gene lost 0 bases, with 9 bases spanning the gap. In DNA form, the CDR3 reads TGTGCCAGCAGCGTCCCCCCTGGCTCCTACAATGAGCAGTTCTTC. This translates into CASSVPPGSYNEQFF.

For the CDR3, the DNA is TGCGCCAGCAGCCTACGGACTAGCGTGGGCAATGAGCAGTTCTTC. Translating gives CASSLRTSVGNEQFF. V gene TRBV4-1 combines with J gene TRBJ2-1, with 9 bases aligning to TRBD2. The CDR3 length is 15 residues. The germline V gene has CDR1 MGHRA and CDR2 YSYEKL. The V gene end was trimmed by 4 bases and the J gene end by 6 bases; junction bases not matched to a gene: 7.

The chain has TRBV2 and TRBJ2-3; tentative D call: TRBD2 (6 bases). The CDR3 covers 14 residues. The germline gives CDR1 SNHLY, CDR2 FYNNEI. The V and J ends lost 7 bases and 6 bases respectively, with 17 bases between them. The CDR3 is CASTVNSGPDTQYF. In nucleotides, the CDR3 is TGTGCCAGCACAGTAAATAGCGGCCCTGATACGCAGTATTTT.

The rearrangement uses TRBV25-1 and TRBJ1-2; D gene ambiguous. The CDR3 has 13 amino acids. Germline loops: CDR1 MGHDK, CDR2 SYGVNS. Trimming left V 5 bases short and J 8 bases short, with 15 bases between. The CDR3 DNA reads TGTGCCAGCAGTCGAGATATCGGGCGCGGCTACACCTTC. Protein: CASSRDIGRGYTF.

The chain carries TRBV3-1 and TRBJ2-2; D is unresolved. The CDR3 runs 15 residues. The V gene's germline CDR1 is LGHDT and CDR2 YNNKEL (reference sequence). V was pared by 0 bases and J by 4 bases, with 9 bases between. CDR3 protein: CASSQDSYLTGELFF. CDR3 bases: TGTGCCAGCAGCCAAGACTCCTATCTCACCGGGGAGCTGTTTTTT.

The rearrangement joins TRBV27 to TRBJ2-7; 8 nucleotides agree with TRBD1. The V gene's germline CDR1 is MNHEY and CDR2 SMNVEV (reference sequence). The CDR3 runs to 16 residues. J was trimmed by 5 bases and V by 0 bases; bases with no gene match: 9. CDR3 coding DNA: TGTGCCAGCAGTTTATCCAGGACAGGGAAGAGGGACGAGCAGTACGTC. It encodes CASSLSRTGKRDEQYV.

The CDR3 DNA reads TGTGCCAGCAGTGAATCCAGCGGAGAACGGGAGACCCAGTACTTC. It is translated as CASSESSGERETQYF. The gene calls are TRBV2 and TRBJ2-5, with D perhaps TRBD2 (5 bases). The CDR3 totals 15 residues. CDR1 and CDR2 from the germline V gene are SNHLY and FYNNEI. The V and J ends lost 2 bases and 5 bases respectively, with 15 bases between them.

The table lists this clonotype with a count of one. The chain couples TRBV19 to TRBJ2-2; D may be TRBD2 (7 bases). Trimming stripped 7 bases from V and 3 bases from J, with 12 bases between. The CDR3 totals 14 residues. CDR1 and CDR2 from the germline V gene are LNHDA and SQIVND (reference sequence). CDR3: CASKGGAYTGELFF. CDR3 DNA sequence: TGTGCCAGTAAAGGGGGGGCGTACACCGGGGAGCTGTTTTTT.

The chain links TRBV7-2 to TRBJ2-1, with D hard to call. The germline gives CDR1 SGHTA, CDR2 FQGNSA. The CDR3 extends over 13 amino acids. V was shortened by 2 bases and J by 10 bases, with 12 bases between the two germline ends. Here the CDR3 DNA reads TGTGCCAGCAGCTTACTAGGGCTGGGAGAGCAGTTCTTC. Residues: CASSLLGLGEQFF.

This chain joins TRBV3-1 and TRBJ1-1; D is undetermined. CDR1 and CDR2 from the germline V gene are LGHDT and YNNKEL (reference sequence). This CDR3 is built from 13 residues. Trimming took 6 bases from V and 7 from J, leaving 15 bases between them. The CDR3 reads CASSPGGHSEAFF. CDR3 DNA: TGTGCCAGCAGTCCGGGTGGGCACAGTGAAGCTTTCTTT.

V is TRBV3-1 and J is TRBJ1-2; TRBD1 might be the D (5 bases). Trimming left V 5 bases short and J 8 bases short, with 12 bases between. The CDR3 has 12 residues. The germline gives CDR1 LGHDT, CDR2 YNNKEL (reference sequence). CDR3 bases: TGTGCCAGCAGCGAGGGACTCAGGGGCTACACCTTC. Protein: CASSEGLRGYTF.

The J gene is TRBJ2-5, the V gene TRBV20-1; 11 bases are a match to TRBD2. V gave up 5 bases and J gave up 3 bases; unmatched junction bases: 11. The CDR3 is 16 amino acids. Germline V gene data show CDR1 as DFQATT and CDR2 as SNEGSKA (reference sequence). CDR3 amino acids: CSAQRGTSGSKETQYF. The CDR3, as DNA: TGCAGTGCTCAGAGGGGTACTAGCGGGAGTAAAGAGACCCAGTACTTC.

The chain uses TRBV29-1 and TRBJ2-3; D is uncertain. Germline V lookup: CDR1 SQVTM, CDR2 ANQGSEA. The CDR3 is 13 residues long. Trimming cost V 2 bases and J 3 bases, with 9 bases left between them. The CDR3 region has the DNA TGCAGCGTTGAAAGAGCACAGACAGATACGCAGTATTTT. It translates to CSVERAQTDTQYF.

The genes are TRBV27 and TRBJ2-5; D perhaps matches TRBD1 (5 bases). Trimming cost V 2 bases and J 1 base, with 11 bases left between them. CDR1 and CDR2 (germline): MNHEY, SMNVEV (reference sequence). CDR3 length: 15 amino acids. The DNA for the CDR3 is TGTGCCAGCAGTTTAAGCAGGGTTGCCCAAGAGACCCAGTACTTC. It translates to CASSLSRVAQETQYF.

This chain uses TRBV3-1 with TRBJ2-1; 9 bases are a match to TRBD2. Unmatched junction bases numbered 13, after V lost 2 bases and J lost 5 bases. CDR1 and CDR2 from the germline V gene are LGHDT and YNNKEL (reference sequence). CDR3 length: 18 residues. As DNA, the CDR3 is TGTGCCAGCAGCCAATCGAGTGGGCTAGCGGGAATCAACAATGAGCAGTTCTTC. It yields the protein CASSQSSGLAGINNEQFF.

The V gene is TRBV5-4, the J gene TRBJ2-3, with no clear D. Germline V gene data show CDR1 as SGHNT and CDR2 as YYREEE (reference sequence). This CDR3 comprises 14 residues. Trimming pared 4 bases from V and 0 bases from J, leaving 9 bases between. This CDR3 reads CASSTRTSTDTQYF. In DNA form, the CDR3 reads TGTGCCAGCAGCACGAGAACTAGCACAGATACGCAGTATTTT.

The chain uses TRBV29-1 and TRBJ2-5; TRBD2 is a possible D gene (6 bases). Between the trimmed V and J ends, which lost 6 bases and 7 bases, there was a span of 12 bases. CDR3 length: 11 amino acids. Germline V gene sequence: CDR1 SQVTM, CDR2 ANQGSEA. DNA for the CDR3: TGCAGCGTCCTGACCGGGGGGACCCAGTACTTC. Its protein is CSVLTGGTQYF. Full variable domain (outside the CDR3, taken from reference TRBV29-1 and TRBJ2-5): SAVISQKPSRDICQRGTSLTIQCQVDSQVTMMFWYRQQPGQSLTLIATANQGSEATYESGFVIDKFPISRPNLTFSTLTVSNMSPEDSSIYLCSVLTGGTQYFGPGTRLLVL.

J is TRBJ2-4 and V is TRBV2; weak D call: TRBD2 (5 bases). V was trimmed by 5 bases and J by 8 bases, leaving 10 bases between them. Germline loops: CDR1 SNHLY, CDR2 FYNNEI. The CDR3 is 12 amino acids. CDR3 sequence reads: CASSKQRDIQYF. CDR3 coding DNA: TGTGCCAGCAGTAAACAGAGGGACATTCAGTACTTC.

The rearrangement links TRBV5-1 to TRBJ2-3; D perhaps matches TRBD2 (5 bases). The CDR3 totals 14 residues. Germline V lookup: CDR1 SGHRS, CDR2 YFSETQ. The germline V and J ends were trimmed by 7 bases and 0 bases, with 12 bases remaining between them. The CDR3 is CASRTGFSTDTQYF. CDR3 in DNA: TGCGCCAGCCGAACGGGGTTTAGCACAGATACGCAGTATTTT.